Below, one T cell receptor (beta chain) is given with its context. Its specificity is not known. The sample is drawn from a study of cytomegalovirus exposure and HLA in healthy donors. Primers for the PCR totalled 60 Vbeta and 13 Jbeta. Using immunoSEQ multiplex PCR, the repertoire was profiled, and TCRdb retains in-frame clones only, with some absent. The sample holds some 130,000 clones. CDR3 length equals 16 residues. V lost 1 base, J lost 1 base, and 4 bases stayed unmatched. Germline-derived CDR1 and CDR2 are MNHEY and SVGAGI. Points from the study as a whole: The study put roughly 160 TCR beta chains on its list as cytomegalovirus-associated.

This sequence joins TRBV6-5 and TRBJ2-5, with 9 bases matching TRBD1. This clonotype was obtained from a woman in her thirties or forties in good health and CMV-seropositive. The sequenced material came from PBMCs. CDR3 protein: CASSYLTGGIQETQYF. As DNA, the CDR3 is TGTGCCAGCAGTTACTTGACAGGGGGGATCCAAGAGACCCAGTACTTC.